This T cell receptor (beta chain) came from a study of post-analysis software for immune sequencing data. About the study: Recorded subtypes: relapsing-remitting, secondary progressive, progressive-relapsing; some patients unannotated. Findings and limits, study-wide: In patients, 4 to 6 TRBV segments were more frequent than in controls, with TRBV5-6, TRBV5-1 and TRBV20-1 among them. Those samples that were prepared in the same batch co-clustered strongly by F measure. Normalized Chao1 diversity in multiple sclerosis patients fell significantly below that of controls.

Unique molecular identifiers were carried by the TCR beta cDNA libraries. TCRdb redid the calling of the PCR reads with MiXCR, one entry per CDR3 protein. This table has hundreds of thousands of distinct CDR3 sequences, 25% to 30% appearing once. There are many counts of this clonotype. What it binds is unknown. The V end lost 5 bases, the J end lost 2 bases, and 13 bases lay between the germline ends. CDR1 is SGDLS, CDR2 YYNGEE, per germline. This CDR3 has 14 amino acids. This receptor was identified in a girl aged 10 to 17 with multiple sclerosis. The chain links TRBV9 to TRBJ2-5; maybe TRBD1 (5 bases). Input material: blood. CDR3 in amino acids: CASSPRALQETQYF. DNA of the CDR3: TGTGCCAGCAGTCCCAGGGCACTTCAAGAGACCCAGTACTTC.